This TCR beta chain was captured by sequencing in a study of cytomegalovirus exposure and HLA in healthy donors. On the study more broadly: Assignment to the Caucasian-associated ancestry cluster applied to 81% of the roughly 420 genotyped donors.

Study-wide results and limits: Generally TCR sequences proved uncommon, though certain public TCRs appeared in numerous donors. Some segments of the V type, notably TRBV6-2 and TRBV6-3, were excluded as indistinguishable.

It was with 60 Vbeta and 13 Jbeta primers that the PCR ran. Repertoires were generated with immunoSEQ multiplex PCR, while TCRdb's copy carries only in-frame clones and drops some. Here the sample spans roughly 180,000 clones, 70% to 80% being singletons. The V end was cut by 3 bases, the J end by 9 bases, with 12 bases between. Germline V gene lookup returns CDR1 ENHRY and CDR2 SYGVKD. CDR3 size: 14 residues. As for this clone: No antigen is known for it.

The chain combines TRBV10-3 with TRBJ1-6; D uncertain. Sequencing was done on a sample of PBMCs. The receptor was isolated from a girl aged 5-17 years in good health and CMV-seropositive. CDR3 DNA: TGTGCCATCAGTGACGGGGTACTGAGTTCACCCCTCCACTTT. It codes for CAISDGVLSSPLHF.